A single sample gave rise to the 18 T cell receptor beta chains below, sequenced in a study of T-cell memory formation after mild COVID-19. MiXCR, run by TCRdb on the 5' RACE reads, gives a single entry per CDR3 protein. The table shows around 250,000 distinct CDR3 sequences, with approximately 15% occurring only once. Specimen: PBMCs or a T cell subset sorted from them (not recorded which). Receptors were obtained from an adult woman who had mild COVID-19 (a few samples of this study predate the infection). Cell type and time point are not known.

This sequence joins TRBV5-1 and TRBJ2-3, with TRBD2 matching 9 bases. V dropped 4 bases and J dropped 3; count of bases not matched to a gene: 6. The CDR3 covers 15 residues. Germline loops: CDR1 SGHRS, CDR2 YFSETQ. The CDR3 region has the DNA TGCGCCAGCAGCCCGTCTAGCGGGGAGACAGATACGCAGTATTTT. This gives the protein CASSPSSGETDTQYF.

This clonotype was seen only a few times. The chain couples TRBV6-5 to TRBJ1-1, with D unclear. This CDR3 has 12 amino acids. Trimming removed 10 bases from V and 0 bases from J, with 9 bases in between. Germline CDR1 MNHEY, CDR2 SVGAGI. The CDR3 is CATLGLNTEAFF. The CDR3 DNA reads as TGTGCCACCTTAGGCCTGAACACTGAAGCTTTCTTT.

There are a few counts of this clonotype. J is TRBJ1-5 and V is TRBV20-1; 7 bases are a match to TRBD1. CDR3 length: 14 amino acids. Germline loops: CDR1 DFQATT, CDR2 SNEGSKA (reference sequence). Trimming removed 4 bases from V and 5 bases from J; junction bases left unmatched: 8. This CDR3 is CSATAQGIHQPQHF. For the CDR3, the DNA is TGCAGTGCTACCGCACAGGGGATCCATCAGCCCCAGCATTTT.

The chain carries TRBV7-6 and TRBJ2-3; 8 nucleotides align to TRBD1. The V gene's germline CDR1 is SGHVS and CDR2 FNYEAQ. CDR3 length: 15 residues. The V gene end was trimmed by 3 bases and the J gene end by 3 bases; junction bases not matched to a gene: 5. This CDR3 is CASSLSYRGTDTQYF. As DNA, the CDR3 is TGTGCCAGCAGCTTGTCTTACAGGGGGACAGATACGCAGTATTTT. Supplemented by reference TRBV7-6 and TRBJ2-3, the full variable domain reads GAGVSQSPRYKVTKRGQDVALRCDPISGHVSLYWYRQALGQGPEFLTYFNYEAQQDKSGLPNDRFSAERPEGSISTLTIQRTEQRDSAMYRCASSLSYRGTDTQYFGPGTRLTVL.

Ten or more counts support this clonotype. The rearrangement joins TRBV4-2 to TRBJ2-7; 8 positions match TRBD2. There are 15 residues in the CDR3. The germline CDR1 and CDR2 sequences are LGHNA and YNFKEQ. The V segment lost 3 bases and the J segment 2 bases; nucleotides outside the gene matches: 6. The CDR3 sequence: CASSHPLAGAYEQYF. CDR3 sequence (DNA): TGTGCCAGCAGCCACCCGCTAGCGGGTGCCTACGAGCAGTACTTC.

The chain carries TRBV9 and TRBJ1-1, with unresolved D. There are 13 residues in the CDR3. Trimming left V 7 bases short and J 4 bases short, with 14 bases between. The germline gives CDR1 SGDLS, CDR2 YYNGEE. The CDR3 DNA reads TGTGCCAGCGGTCGTGGGATCCTCACTGAAGCTTTCTTT. Its translation is CASGRGILTEAFF.

This clonotype was observed a few times. V usage is TRBV5-1 and J usage is TRBJ1-1; unclear D gene. Germline-derived CDR1 and CDR2 are SGHRS and YFSETQ. V was cut by 2 bases and J by 1 base, with 9 bases left in between. This CDR3 spans 14 amino acids. CDR3 loop: CASSFDDQNTEAFF. CDR3 coding DNA: TGCGCCAGCAGCTTCGACGACCAGAACACTGAAGCTTTCTTT.

This clonotype has just a few counts. J is TRBJ1-2 and V is TRBV29-1; 8 bases agree with TRBD1. Germline-derived CDR1 and CDR2 are SQVTM and ANQGSEA. CDR3 size: 13 residues. V shed 6 bases and J 4 bases; nucleotides not matched to a gene: 7. CDR3: CSVAGTGFYGYTF. The CDR3 nucleotides read TGCAGCGTGGCTGGGACAGGATTCTATGGCTACACCTTC. Full variable domain (remainder filled in from reference TRBV29-1 and TRBJ1-2): SAVISQKPSRDICQRGTSLTIQCQVDSQVTMMFWYRQQPGQSLTLIATANQGSEATYESGFVIDKFPISRPNLTFSTLTVSNMSPEDSSIYLCSVAGTGFYGYTFGSGTRLTVV.

This rearrangement joins TRBV15 to TRBJ2-3; TRBD2 aligns across 7 bases. Trimming took 0 bases from V and 2 from J; bases not matched to a gene: 8. Germline loops: CDR1 LNHNV, CDR2 YYDKDF (reference sequence). This CDR3 comprises 17 residues. CDR3 sequence: CATSRDATSDNTDTQYF. The CDR3, as DNA: TGTGCCACCAGCAGAGACGCAACTAGCGATAACACAGATACGCAGTATTTT.

In this sample, this clonotype turned up a few times. The rearrangement uses TRBV7-2 and TRBJ1-2; 8 bases match TRBD1. Germline V gives CDR1 SGHTA, CDR2 FQGNSA. The CDR3 runs to 15 residues. V dropped 5 bases and J dropped 2; count of bases not matched to a gene: 7. CDR3 sequence: CASSVDRGRNYGYTF. CDR3 coding DNA: TGTGCCAGCAGCGTCGACAGGGGAAGGAACTATGGCTACACCTTC.

This rearrangement joins TRBV14 to TRBJ2-5; 8 bases agree with TRBD2. The CDR3 length is 17 residues. V was pared by 6 bases and J by 5 bases, with 17 bases of the junction left unmatched. Germline CDR1 is SGHDN and CDR2 is FVKESK. The CDR3 sequence: CASSRRASGPPGETQYF. DNA for the CDR3: TGTGCCAGCAGTCGGAGGGCTAGCGGGCCCCCGGGGGAGACCCAGTACTTC.

This clonotype came up a few times. The chain has TRBV6-1 and TRBJ1-5; D ambiguous. The germline V and J ends were trimmed by 3 bases and 2 bases, with 11 bases remaining between them. The CDR3 contains 15 residues. Germline loops: CDR1 MNHNS, CDR2 SASEGT. CDR3 protein: CASSEGIGGNQPQHF. CDR3 sequence (DNA): TGTGCCAGCAGTGAGGGTATTGGAGGCAATCAGCCCCAGCATTTT.

There are a few counts of this clonotype. CDR3 amino acids: CASSETKGIGGYTF. CDR3 in DNA: TGTGCCAGCAGTGAAACGAAAGGAATCGGTGGCTACACCTTC. The gene calls are TRBV6-4 and TRBJ1-2; D is undetermined. Trimming took off 3 bases at V and 7 bases at J, with 15 bases between the two ends. The CDR3 covers 14 residues. Germline V gene sequence: CDR1 MRHNA, CDR2 SNTAGT.

This clonotype has a handful of counts. This chain links TRBV29-1 with TRBJ1-1; no firm D call. Germline V gene data show CDR1 as SQVTM and CDR2 as ANQGSEA. Trimming cost V 7 bases and J 5 bases, with 14 bases left between them. The CDR3 covers 12 residues. The CDR3 protein is CSARSGVTEAFF. CDR3 bases: TGCAGCGCCCGAAGCGGGGTTACTGAAGCTTTCTTT.

The chain is built from TRBV25-1 and TRBJ1-2, with 8 bases identical to TRBD1. The J segment lost 0 bases and the V segment lost 7 bases, leaving 4 bases of the junction unmatched. The CDR3 totals 14 residues. The germline V gene has CDR1 MGHDK and CDR2 SYGVNS. The CDR3 region has the DNA TGTGCCAGCACGACAGGGGCGACTAACTATGGCTACACCTTC. It translates to CASTTGATNYGYTF.

The chain combines TRBV5-5 with TRBJ1-1; 10 bases agree with TRBD1. The junction had 2 bases not matched to a gene; V was cut back by 6 bases and J by 0 bases. The CDR3 covers 14 residues. Germline-derived CDR1 and CDR2 are SGHKS and YYEKEE (reference sequence). Written as DNA, the CDR3 is TGTGCCAGCAAGACAGGGGGCGTGAACACTGAAGCTTTCTTT. Translation gives CASKTGGVNTEAFF.

The chain carries TRBV6-5 and TRBJ1-5, with 7 positions matching TRBD1. V gave up 8 bases and J gave up 3 bases; unmatched junction bases: 4. Germline CDR1 and CDR2: MNHEY and SVGAGI. The CDR3 sequence is 13 residues long. The CDR3 sequence: CASAGQFNQPQHF. DNA for the CDR3: TGTGCCAGCGCGGGACAGTTCAATCAGCCCCAGCATTTT.

The CDR3 spells CSAPDPNTGELFF. CDR3 coding DNA: TGCAGTGCTCCCGACCCGAACACCGGGGAGCTGTTTTTT. The gene calls are TRBV20-1 and TRBJ2-2; D not resolved. The V end lost 5 bases, the J end lost 0 bases, and 7 bases lay between the germline ends. The CDR3 contains 13 residues. Looked up from germline, CDR1 is DFQATT and CDR2 is SNEGSKA (reference sequence).